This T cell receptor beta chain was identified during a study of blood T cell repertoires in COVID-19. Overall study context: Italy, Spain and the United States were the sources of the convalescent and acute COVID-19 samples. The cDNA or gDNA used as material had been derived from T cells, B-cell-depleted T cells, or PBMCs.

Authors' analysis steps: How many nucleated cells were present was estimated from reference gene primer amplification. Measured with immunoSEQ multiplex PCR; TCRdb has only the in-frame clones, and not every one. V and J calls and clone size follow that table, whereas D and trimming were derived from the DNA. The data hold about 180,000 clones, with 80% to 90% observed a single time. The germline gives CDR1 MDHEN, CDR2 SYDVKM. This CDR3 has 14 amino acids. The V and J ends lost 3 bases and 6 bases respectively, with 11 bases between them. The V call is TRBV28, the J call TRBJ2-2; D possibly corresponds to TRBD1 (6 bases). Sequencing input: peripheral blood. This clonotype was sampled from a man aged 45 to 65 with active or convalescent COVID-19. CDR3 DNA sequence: TGTGCCAGCAGTTTGGCAGGGGCCCCCGGGGAGCTGTTTTTT. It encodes CASSLAGAPGELFF. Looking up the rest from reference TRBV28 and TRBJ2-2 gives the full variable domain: DVKVTQSSRYLVKRTGEKVFLECVQDMDHENMFWYRQDPGLGLRLIYFSYDVKMKEKGDIPEGYSVSREKKERFSLILESASTNQTSMYLCASSLAGAPGELFFGEGSRLTVL.